A selection of T cell receptor beta chains follows, all from one sample in a study of post-analysis software for immune sequencing data. TCRdb passed the PCR reads through MiXCR, listing each CDR3 protein once. The data show 750,000 to 900,000 distinct CDR3 sequences, with under 60% seen just once and 4.9% held by the top ten. The source material was blood. Receptors originate from a girl aged 5-17 years with multiple sclerosis. CDR3s include the opening cysteine and the closing phenylalanine or tryptophan. The order of the fields is V gene, clone size, CDR3 protein. Clone size appears in some rows only: once, few, many, or a class for an expanded clone.

v_call: TRBV19; clone_size: NA; cdr3_aa: CASSLSGRRSYEQYF
v_call: TRBV16; clone_size: NA; cdr3_aa: CASSQGGQDYGYTF
v_call: TRBV20-1; clone_size: few; cdr3_aa: CSAREEGAGANVLTF
v_call: TRBV20-1; clone_size: few; cdr3_aa: CSARDANSYEQYF
v_call: TRBV25-1; clone_size: few; cdr3_aa: CASSELPGSPLHF
v_call: TRBV27; clone_size: NA; cdr3_aa: CASSLGTLGYNEQFF
v_call: TRBV20-1; clone_size: NA; cdr3_aa: CSARPGVDTQYF
v_call: TRBV20-1; clone_size: NA; cdr3_aa: CSARPGLVHLWNEQFF
v_call: TRBV27; clone_size: NA; cdr3_aa: CASSLEVGSYNSPLHF
v_call: TRBV4-1; clone_size: NA; cdr3_aa: CASSFVAGETSEQFF
v_call: TRBV29-1; clone_size: NA; cdr3_aa: CSVAMGTGIRYTDTQYF
v_call: TRBV7-9; clone_size: NA; cdr3_aa: CASSSRVTPETQYF
v_call: TRBV7-2; clone_size: NA; cdr3_aa: CASSLRQFHGYTF
v_call: TRBV4-3; clone_size: NA; cdr3_aa: CASSPSPSGTYNEQFF
v_call: TRBV7-8; clone_size: NA; cdr3_aa: CASSLEGVADTQYF
v_call: TRBV25-1; clone_size: NA; cdr3_aa: CASSEDAWGGKETQYF
v_call: TRBV20-1; clone_size: NA; cdr3_aa: CSAPEGGWIYGYTF
v_call: TRBV20-1; clone_size: many; cdr3_aa: CSALTGGNLPGANVLTF
v_call: TRBV5-5; clone_size: few; cdr3_aa: CASSLAAGFYYQPQHF
v_call: TRBV15; clone_size: NA; cdr3_aa: CATSRGRLGSTEAFF
v_call: TRBV28; clone_size: NA; cdr3_aa: CASSPPIGGWDEQYF
v_call: TRBV7-2; clone_size: few; cdr3_aa: CASSLVIKKQFF
v_call: TRBV7-2; clone_size: NA; cdr3_aa: CASTLGRSGETQYF
v_call: TRBV7-7; clone_size: NA; cdr3_aa: CASSSRLAELSYEQYF
v_call: TRBV7-2; clone_size: NA; cdr3_aa: CASSYRRTGGLETQYF
v_call: TRBV30; clone_size: NA; cdr3_aa: CAWSNGLTGNNQPQHF
v_call: TRBV12-3/TRBV12-4; clone_size: many; cdr3_aa: CASSLRQGVIEQYF
v_call: TRBV20-1; clone_size: NA; cdr3_aa: CSAESQGSAKNIQYF
v_call: TRBV11-3; clone_size: few; cdr3_aa: CASSERRDPYNEQFF
v_call: TRBV4-3; clone_size: few; cdr3_aa: CASSQDRRGSRQHF
v_call: TRBV12-3/TRBV12-4; clone_size: NA; cdr3_aa: CASSLRGNLFNEQFF
v_call: TRBV4-1; clone_size: few; cdr3_aa: CASSQDLGAGQFF
v_call: TRBV6-5; clone_size: NA; cdr3_aa: CASSYWGRSQDTQYF
v_call: TRBV5-1; clone_size: few; cdr3_aa: CASSLKQGGTEAFF
v_call: TRBV4-3; clone_size: NA; cdr3_aa: CASSQGQGTEAFF
v_call: TRBV29-1; clone_size: NA; cdr3_aa: CSGTTSGSTDTQYF
v_call: TRBV7-9; clone_size: few; cdr3_aa: CASSLDRERPYEQYF
v_call: TRBV7-6; clone_size: few; cdr3_aa: CASSLTPQAGLNYEQYF
v_call: TRBV9; clone_size: NA; cdr3_aa: CASSVAPGDLGAFF
v_call: TRBV12-3/TRBV12-4; clone_size: NA; cdr3_aa: CASSFTADEQFF
v_call: TRBV29-1; clone_size: NA; cdr3_aa: CSVDYDGPYNEQFF
v_call: TRBV6-6; clone_size: NA; cdr3_aa: CASSWKGEGNYGYTF
v_call: TRBV5-1; clone_size: many; cdr3_aa: CASSLSGSTDTQYF
v_call: TRBV27; clone_size: NA; cdr3_aa: CASSPEDRSYEQYF
v_call: TRBV7-2; clone_size: NA; cdr3_aa: CASSSRTSGLAKNIQYF
v_call: TRBV29-1; clone_size: few; cdr3_aa: CSVVRGEETQYF
v_call: TRBV28; clone_size: NA; cdr3_aa: CASSLSPRLTSTDTQYF
v_call: TRBV11-2; clone_size: NA; cdr3_aa: CASSPRLVVGGYEQYF
v_call: TRBV27; clone_size: NA; cdr3_aa: CASSLLKNTF
v_call: TRBV7-6; clone_size: many; cdr3_aa: CASSLGLPGYGYTF
v_call: TRBV12-3/TRBV12-4; clone_size: NA; cdr3_aa: CASSPRGAETQYF
v_call: TRBV2; clone_size: NA; cdr3_aa: CASSNPSTLHTEAFF